This T cell receptor beta chain was obtained from a study of identical twins. Broader study findings: Weaker excess twin sharing was seen among beta out-of-frame sequences. A lower insertion count was a feature of abundant cord blood beta clonotypes, with no such feature in memory repertoires.

This clonotype was detected many times. Its specificity is not known. Template switching, a step in the protocol, added a universal primer site, and cDNA carried unique molecular identifiers. TCRdb re-called the 5' RACE reads through MiXCR, storing one row per CDR3 protein. The repertoire holds over 500,000 distinct CDR3 sequences, with approximately 22% as singletons. Germline V gene data show CDR1 as SEHNR and CDR2 as FQNEAQ (reference sequence). Deletions cut 0 bases from V and 7 bases from J, with 6 bases between. This CDR3 region has 13 residues. This sample was also put to use in a study of T cells expressing NK-cell markers.

The receptor was derived from a woman younger than 30 in good health. Material: CD4+ T cells sorted from blood. This rearrangement joins TRBV7-9 to TRBJ1-4; the D is unclear. CDR3 bases: TGTGCCAGCAGCTTAGCGGGAGTTGAAAAACTGTTTTTT. Amino acid sequence: CASSLAGVEKLFF.